Below, 5 T cell receptor beta chains from the same sample are listed, as sequenced in a study of CD8+ T cells in alopecia areata. Reverse transcribed after extraction, RNA yielded cDNA as the sequencing template. The data were produced by immunoSEQ multiplex PCR, yet TCRdb's version contains in-frame clones alone and is incomplete. The sample records about 210,000 clones, 66% being singletons. Treatment reported: oral pan-JAK inhibitor, 5-10 mg twice daily. The sample in question was CD4+ T cells sorted from blood, obtained around week 42, from a patient treated with tofacitinib. The source is a human donor with alopecia areata.

The rearrangement joins TRBV7-2 to TRBJ1-2, with D uncertain. V was cut by 5 bases and J by 4 bases, with 17 bases left in between. In germline, CDR1 is SGHTA, CDR2 FQGNSA. CDR3 length: 15 residues. CDR3 amino acids: CASSPRAIYPYGYTF. The CDR3 nucleotides read TGTGCCAGCAGCCCACGGGCCATCTATCCCTATGGCTACACCTTC.

A few counts support this clone. The same CDR3 also results from other DNA sequences found in this sample. The J gene is TRBJ1-4, the V gene TRBV29-1; D remains unclear. Trimming took 1 base from V and 8 from J, leaving 2 bases between them. Germline V CDR1 and CDR2: SQVTM, ANQGSEA. The CDR3 is made up of 10 amino acids. This CDR3 reads CSVEGEKLFF. DNA for the CDR3: TGCAGCGTTGAAGGAGAAAAACTGTTTTTT.

V usage is TRBV11-2 and J usage is TRBJ2-5; weak D call: TRBD2 (6 bases). The CDR3 runs to 15 residues. CDR1 SGHAT and CDR2 FQNNGV come from the germline V gene. V shed 3 bases and J shed 2 bases, with 13 bases lying between them. This CDR3 is CASSFGGRAQETQYF. The CDR3 region has the DNA TGTGCCAGCAGCTTCGGGGGTAGGGCACAAGAGACCCAGTACTTC.

The genes are TRBV30 and TRBJ2-1; no firm D call. CDR1 is GTSNPN and CDR2 is SVGIG in the germline V gene (reference sequence). The length of the CDR3 is 19 residues. V was clipped by 2 bases and J by 2 bases, with 25 bases between them. The CDR3 coding sequence is TGTGCCTGGAGTTGGCCGACACATCAACATCCAAGGGCCTACAATGAGCAGTTCTTC. Its protein is CAWSWPTHQHPRAYNEQFF.

This chain links TRBV18 with TRBJ1-2; tentatively, D is TRBD1 (6 bases). Germline CDR1 KGHSH, CDR2 LQKENI. This CDR3 region has 15 residues. V lost 4 bases to trimming and J lost 2 bases, with 14 bases between them. CDR3: CASSRDTVLNYGYTF. The CDR3 nucleotides are TGTGCCAGCTCACGGGACACAGTCCTAAACTATGGCTACACCTTC. Filled out from reference TRBV18 and TRBJ1-2, the complete variable domain reads NAGVMQNPRHLVRRRGQEARLRCSPMKGHSHVYWYRQLPEEGLKFMVYLQKENIIDESGMPKERFSAEFPKEGPSILRIQQVVRGDSAAYFCASSRDTVLNYGYTFGSGTRLTVV.